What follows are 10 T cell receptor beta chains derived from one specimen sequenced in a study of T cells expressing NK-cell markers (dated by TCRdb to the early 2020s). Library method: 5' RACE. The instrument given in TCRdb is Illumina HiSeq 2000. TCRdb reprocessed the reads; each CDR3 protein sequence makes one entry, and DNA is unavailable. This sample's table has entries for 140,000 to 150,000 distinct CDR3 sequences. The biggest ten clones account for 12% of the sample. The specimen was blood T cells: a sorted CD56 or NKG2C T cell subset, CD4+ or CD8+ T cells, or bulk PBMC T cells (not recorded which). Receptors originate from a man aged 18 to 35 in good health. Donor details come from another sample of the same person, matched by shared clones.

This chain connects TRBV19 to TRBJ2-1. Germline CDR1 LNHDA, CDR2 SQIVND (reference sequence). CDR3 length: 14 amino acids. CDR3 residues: CASTVGSSYNEQFF.

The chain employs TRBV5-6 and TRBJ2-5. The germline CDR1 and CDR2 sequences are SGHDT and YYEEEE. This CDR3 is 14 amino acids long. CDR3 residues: CASSLVQPQETQYF.

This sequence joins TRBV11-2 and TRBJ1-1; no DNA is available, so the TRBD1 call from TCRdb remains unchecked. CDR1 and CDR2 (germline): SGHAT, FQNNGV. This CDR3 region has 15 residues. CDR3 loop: CASSSGQGLDTEAFF.

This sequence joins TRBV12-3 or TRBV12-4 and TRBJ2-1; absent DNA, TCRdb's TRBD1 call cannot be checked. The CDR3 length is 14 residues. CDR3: CASSQGTGDNEQFF.

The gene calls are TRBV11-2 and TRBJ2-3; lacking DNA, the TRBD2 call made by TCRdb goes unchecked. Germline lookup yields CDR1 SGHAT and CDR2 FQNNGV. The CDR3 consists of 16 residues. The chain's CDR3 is CASSSNQAGGTDTQYF.

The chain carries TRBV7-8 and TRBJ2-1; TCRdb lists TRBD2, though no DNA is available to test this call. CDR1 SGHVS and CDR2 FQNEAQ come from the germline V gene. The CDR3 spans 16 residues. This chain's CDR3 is CASTKWRESSYNEQFF.

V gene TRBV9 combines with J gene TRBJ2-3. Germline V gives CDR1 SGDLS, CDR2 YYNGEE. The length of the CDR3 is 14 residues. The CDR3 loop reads CASSVDGFTDTQYF.

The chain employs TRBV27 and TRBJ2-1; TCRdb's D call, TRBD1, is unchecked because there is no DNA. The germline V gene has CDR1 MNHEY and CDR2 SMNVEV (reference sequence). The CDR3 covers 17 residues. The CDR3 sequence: CASSQPPDGGVDNEQFF.

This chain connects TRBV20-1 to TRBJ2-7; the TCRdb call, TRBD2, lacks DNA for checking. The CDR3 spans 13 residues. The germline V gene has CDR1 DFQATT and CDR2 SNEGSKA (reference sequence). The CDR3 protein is CSAPSGGSYEQYF.

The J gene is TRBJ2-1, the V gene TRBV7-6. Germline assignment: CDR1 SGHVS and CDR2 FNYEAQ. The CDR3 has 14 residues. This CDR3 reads CATTQLAIDNEQFF. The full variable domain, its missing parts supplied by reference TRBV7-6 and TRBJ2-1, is GAGVSQSPRYKVTKRGQDVALRCDPISGHVSLYWYRQALGQGPEFLTYFNYEAQQDKSGLPNDRFSAERPEGSISTLTIQRTEQRDSAMYRCATTQLAIDNEQFFGPGTRLTVL.